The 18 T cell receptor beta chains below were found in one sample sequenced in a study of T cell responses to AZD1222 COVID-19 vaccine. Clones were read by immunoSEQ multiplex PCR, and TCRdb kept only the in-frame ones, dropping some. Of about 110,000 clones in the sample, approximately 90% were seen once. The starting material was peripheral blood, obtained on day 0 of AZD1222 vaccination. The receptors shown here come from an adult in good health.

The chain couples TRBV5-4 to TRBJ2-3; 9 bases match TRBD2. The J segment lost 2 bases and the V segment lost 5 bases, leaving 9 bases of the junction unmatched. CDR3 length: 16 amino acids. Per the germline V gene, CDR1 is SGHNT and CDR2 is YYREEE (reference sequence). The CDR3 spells CASSPSGAGDTDTQYF. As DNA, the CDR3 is TGTGCCAGCAGTCCTAGCGGGGCCGGGGACACAGATACGCAGTATTTT.

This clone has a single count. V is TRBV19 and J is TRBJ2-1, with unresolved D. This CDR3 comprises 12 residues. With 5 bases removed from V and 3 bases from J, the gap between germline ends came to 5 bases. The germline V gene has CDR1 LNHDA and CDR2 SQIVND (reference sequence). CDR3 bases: TGTGCCAGTAGTGTAAGCTACAATGAGCAGTTCTTC. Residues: CASSVSYNEQFF.

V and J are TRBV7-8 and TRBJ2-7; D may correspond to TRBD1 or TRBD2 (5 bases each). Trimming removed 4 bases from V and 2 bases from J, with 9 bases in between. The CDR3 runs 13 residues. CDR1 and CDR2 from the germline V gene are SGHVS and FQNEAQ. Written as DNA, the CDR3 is TGTGCCAGCAGCTACGGGACCACCTACGAGCAGTACTTC. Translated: CASSYGTTYEQYF. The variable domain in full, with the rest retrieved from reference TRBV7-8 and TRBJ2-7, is GAGVSQSPRYKVAKRGQDVALRCDPISGHVSLFWYQQALGQGPEFLTYFQNEAQLDKSGLPSDRFFAERPEGSVSTLKIQRTQQEDSAVYLCASSYGTTYEQYFGPGTRLTVT.

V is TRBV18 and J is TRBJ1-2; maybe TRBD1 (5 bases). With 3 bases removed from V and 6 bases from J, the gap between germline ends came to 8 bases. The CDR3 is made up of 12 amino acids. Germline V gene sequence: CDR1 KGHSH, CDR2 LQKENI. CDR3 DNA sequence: TGTGCCAGCTCACCGGGGACGGATGGCTACACCTTC. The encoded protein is CASSPGTDGYTF.

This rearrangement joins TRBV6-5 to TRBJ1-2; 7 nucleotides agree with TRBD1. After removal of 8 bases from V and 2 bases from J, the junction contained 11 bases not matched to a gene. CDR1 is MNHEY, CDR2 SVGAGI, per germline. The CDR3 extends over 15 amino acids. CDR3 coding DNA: TGTGCCAGCTGCTTAAAGGTGACAGGGAACTATGGCTACACCTTC. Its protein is CASCLKVTGNYGYTF.

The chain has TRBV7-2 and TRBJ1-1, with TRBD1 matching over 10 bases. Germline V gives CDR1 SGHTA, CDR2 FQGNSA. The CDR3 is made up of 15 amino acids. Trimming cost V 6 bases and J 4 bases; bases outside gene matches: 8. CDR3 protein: CASSRDRGSRTEAFF. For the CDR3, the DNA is TGTGCCAGCAGTCGGGACAGGGGCAGCCGCACTGAAGCTTTCTTT.

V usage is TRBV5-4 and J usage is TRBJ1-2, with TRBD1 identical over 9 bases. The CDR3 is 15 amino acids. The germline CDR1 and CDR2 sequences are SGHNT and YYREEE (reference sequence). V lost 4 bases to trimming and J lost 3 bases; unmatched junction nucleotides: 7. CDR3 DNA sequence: TGTGCCAGCAGCCCCCGGGACAGGGTTTACTATGGCTACACCTTC. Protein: CASSPRDRVYYGYTF.

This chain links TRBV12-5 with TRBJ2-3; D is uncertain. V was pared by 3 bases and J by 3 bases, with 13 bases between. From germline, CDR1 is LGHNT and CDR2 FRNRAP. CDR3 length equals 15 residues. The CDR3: CASGLRSWGTDTQYF. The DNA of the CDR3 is TGTGCTAGTGGTTTAAGGAGCTGGGGAACAGATACGCAGTATTTT. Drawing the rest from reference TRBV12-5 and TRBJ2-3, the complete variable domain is DARVTQTPRHKVTEMGQEVTMRCQPILGHNTVFWYRQTMMQGLELLAYFRNRAPLDDSGMPKDRFSAEMPDATLATLKIQPSEPRDSAVYFCASGLRSWGTDTQYFGPGTRLTVL.

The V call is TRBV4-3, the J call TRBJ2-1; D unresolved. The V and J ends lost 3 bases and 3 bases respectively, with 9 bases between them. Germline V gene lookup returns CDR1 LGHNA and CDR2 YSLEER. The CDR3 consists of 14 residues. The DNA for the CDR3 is TGCGCCAGCAGCCAGAGCCAGTACTACAATGAGCAGTTCTTC. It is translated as CASSQSQYYNEQFF.

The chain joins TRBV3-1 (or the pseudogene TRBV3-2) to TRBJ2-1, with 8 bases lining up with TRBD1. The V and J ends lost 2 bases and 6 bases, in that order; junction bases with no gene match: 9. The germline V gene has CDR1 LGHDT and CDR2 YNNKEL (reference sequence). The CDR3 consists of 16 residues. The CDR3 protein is CASSQFGWTGINEQFF. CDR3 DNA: TGTGCCAGCAGCCAATTCGGTTGGACAGGGATCAATGAGCAGTTCTTC.

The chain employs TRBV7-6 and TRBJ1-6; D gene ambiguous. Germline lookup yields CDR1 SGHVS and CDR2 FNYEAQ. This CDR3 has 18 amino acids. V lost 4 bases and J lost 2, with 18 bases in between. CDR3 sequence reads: CASSSPSQDVTYNSPLHF. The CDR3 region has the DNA TGTGCCAGCAGCTCTCCCAGTCAGGACGTAACCTATAATTCACCCCTCCACTTT.

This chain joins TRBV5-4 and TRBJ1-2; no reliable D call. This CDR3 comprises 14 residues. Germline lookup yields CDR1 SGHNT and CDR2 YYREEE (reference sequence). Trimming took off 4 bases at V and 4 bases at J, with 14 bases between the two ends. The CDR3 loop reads CASSPSLDGYGYTF. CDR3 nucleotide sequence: TGTGCCAGCAGCCCGTCCTTGGACGGCTATGGCTACACCTTC.

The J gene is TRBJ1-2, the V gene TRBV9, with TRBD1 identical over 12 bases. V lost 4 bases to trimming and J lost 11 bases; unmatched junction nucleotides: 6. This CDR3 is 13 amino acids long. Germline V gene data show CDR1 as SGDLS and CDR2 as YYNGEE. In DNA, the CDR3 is TGTGCCAGCAGCACAGGGACAGGGGGCAAATACACCTTC. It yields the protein CASSTGTGGKYTF. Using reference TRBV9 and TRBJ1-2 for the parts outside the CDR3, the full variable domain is DSGVTQTPKHLITATGQRVTLRCSPRSGDLSVYWYQQSLDQGLQFLIQYYNGEERAKGNILERFSAQQFPDLHSELNLSSLELGDSALYFCASSTGTGGKYTFGSGTRLTVV.

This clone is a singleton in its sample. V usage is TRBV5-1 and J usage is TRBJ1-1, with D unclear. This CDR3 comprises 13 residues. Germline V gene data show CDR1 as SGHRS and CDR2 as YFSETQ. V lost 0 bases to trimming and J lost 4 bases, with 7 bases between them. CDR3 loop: CASSLDGFTEAFF. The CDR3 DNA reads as TGCGCCAGCAGCTTGGATGGGTTCACTGAAGCTTTCTTT.

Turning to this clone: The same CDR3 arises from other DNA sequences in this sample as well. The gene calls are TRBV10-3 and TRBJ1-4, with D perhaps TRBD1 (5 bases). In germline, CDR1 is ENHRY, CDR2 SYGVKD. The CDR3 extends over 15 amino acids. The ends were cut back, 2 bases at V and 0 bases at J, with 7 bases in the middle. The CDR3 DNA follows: TGTGCCATCAGTGAGCGGGGGACAACTAATGAAAAACTGTTTTTT. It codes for CAISERGTTNEKLFF.

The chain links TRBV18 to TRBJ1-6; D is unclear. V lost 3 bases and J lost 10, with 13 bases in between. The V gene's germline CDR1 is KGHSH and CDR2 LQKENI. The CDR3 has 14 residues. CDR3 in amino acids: CASSPLEGRSPLHF. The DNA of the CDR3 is TGTGCCAGCTCACCGTTGGAAGGGAGGTCACCCCTCCACTTT.

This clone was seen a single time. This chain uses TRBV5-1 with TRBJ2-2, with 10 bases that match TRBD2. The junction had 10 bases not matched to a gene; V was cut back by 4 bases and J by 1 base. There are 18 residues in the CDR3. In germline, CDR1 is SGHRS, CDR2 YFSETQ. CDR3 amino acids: CASSHKSGGAENTGELFF. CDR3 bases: TGCGCCAGCAGCCACAAAAGCGGGGGGGCGGAGAACACCGGGGAGCTGTTTTTT. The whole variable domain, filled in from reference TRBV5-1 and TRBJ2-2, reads KAGVTQTPRYLIKTRGQQVTLSCSPISGHRSVSWYQQTPGQGLQFLFEYFSETQRNKGNFPGRFSGRQFSNSRSEMNVSTLELGDSALYLCASSHKSGGAENTGELFFGEGSRLTVL.

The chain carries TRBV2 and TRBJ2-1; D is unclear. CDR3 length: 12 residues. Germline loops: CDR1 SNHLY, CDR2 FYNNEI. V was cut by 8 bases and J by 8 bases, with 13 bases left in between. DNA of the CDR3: TGTGCCAGCCTTCTTCGAGGCTATGAGCAGTTCTTC. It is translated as CASLLRGYEQFF. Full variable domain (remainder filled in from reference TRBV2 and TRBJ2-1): EPEVTQTPSHQVTQMGQEVILRCVPISNHLYFYWYRQILGQKVEFLVSFYNNEISEKSEIFDDQFSVERPDGSNFTLKIRSTKLEDSAMYFCASLLRGYEQFFGPGTRLTVL.